The entry below describes one TCR beta chain. Its cognate antigen is unknown. Next came a second PCR, run for about 7 to 11 cycles, which used a sample-barcoded 5' primer along with a J-beta primer mix. One entry per CDR3 protein results from TCRdb running MiXCR on the 5' RACE reads. The sample lists about 640,000 distinct CDR3 sequences; 58% were seen once. Germline loops: CDR1 SGHRS, CDR2 YFSETQ. After removal of 4 bases from V and 5 bases from J, the junction contained 8 bases not matched to a gene. This CDR3 has 14 residues. The entry originates in a study of blood T cells in healthy people across ages. Study-level results: Shifts in expanded clonotypes may have been confounded by donor CMV status, which was unknown. Any conclusive comparison of naive versus antigen-experienced cells was prevented by using unsorted PBMCs. The long-lived group displayed more naive CD4+ cells, plus higher diversity, than the aged donors did.

The TCR sequence derives from a man in his 60s in good health. The chain joins TRBV5-1 to TRBJ1-2; 7 bases line up with TRBD1. The material sequenced was blood. The CDR3 sequence: CASSTGTASYGYTF. CDR3 DNA: TGCGCCAGCAGCACAGGGACAGCCTCATATGGCTACACCTTC. Drawing the rest from reference TRBV5-1 and TRBJ1-2, the complete variable domain is KAGVTQTPRYLIKTRGQQVTLSCSPISGHRSVSWYQQTPGQGLQFLFEYFSETQRNKGNFPGRFSGRQFSNSRSEMNVSTLELGDSALYLCASSTGTASYGYTFGSGTRLTVV.